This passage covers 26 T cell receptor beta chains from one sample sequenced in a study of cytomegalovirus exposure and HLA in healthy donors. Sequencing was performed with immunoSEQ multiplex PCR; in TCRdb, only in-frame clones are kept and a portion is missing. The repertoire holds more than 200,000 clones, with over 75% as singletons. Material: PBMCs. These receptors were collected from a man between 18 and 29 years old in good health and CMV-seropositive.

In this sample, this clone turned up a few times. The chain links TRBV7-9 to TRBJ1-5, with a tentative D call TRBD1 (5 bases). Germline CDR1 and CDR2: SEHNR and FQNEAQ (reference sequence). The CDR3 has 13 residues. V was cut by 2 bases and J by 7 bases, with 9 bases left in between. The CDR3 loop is CASSLPGQQPQHF. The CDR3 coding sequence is TGTGCCAGCAGCTTACCGGGGCAACAGCCCCAGCATTTT.

CDR3 amino acids: CASSIAGVGETQYF. CDR3 in DNA: TGCGCCAGCAGTATAGCGGGAGTCGGAGAGACCCAGTACTTC. The chain joins TRBV4-1 to TRBJ2-5; 9 bases fit TRBD2. In germline, CDR1 is MGHRA, CDR2 YSYEKL. The CDR3 runs 14 residues. V lost 6 bases and J lost 4; bases outside the gene matches: 6.

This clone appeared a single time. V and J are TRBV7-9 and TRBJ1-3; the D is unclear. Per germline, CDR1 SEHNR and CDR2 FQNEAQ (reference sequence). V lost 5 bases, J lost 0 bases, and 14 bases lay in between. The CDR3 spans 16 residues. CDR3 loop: CASSPPGRPSGNTIYF. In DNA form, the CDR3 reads TGTGCCAGCAGCCCACCGGGCAGGCCCTCTGGAAACACCATATATTTT.

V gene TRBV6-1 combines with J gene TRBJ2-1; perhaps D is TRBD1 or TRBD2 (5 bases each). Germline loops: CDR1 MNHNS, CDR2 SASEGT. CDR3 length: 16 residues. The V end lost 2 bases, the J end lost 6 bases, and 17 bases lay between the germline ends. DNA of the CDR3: TGTGCCAGCAGTGAATCGGTCGGGGCGGCCGGCAATGAGCAGTTCTTC. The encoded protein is CASSESVGAAGNEQFF.

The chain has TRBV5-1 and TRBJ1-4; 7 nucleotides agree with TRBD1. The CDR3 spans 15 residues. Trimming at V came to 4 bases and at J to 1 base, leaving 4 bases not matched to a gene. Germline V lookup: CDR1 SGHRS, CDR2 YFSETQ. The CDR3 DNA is TGCGCCAGCAGCCTAACAGGGGTAACTAATGAAAAACTGTTTTTT. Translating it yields CASSLTGVTNEKLFF.

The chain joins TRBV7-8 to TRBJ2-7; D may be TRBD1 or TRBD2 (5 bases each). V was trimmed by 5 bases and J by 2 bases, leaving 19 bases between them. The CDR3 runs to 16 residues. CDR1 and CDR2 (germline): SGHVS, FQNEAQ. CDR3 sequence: CASSPRVSWDAYEQYF. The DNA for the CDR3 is TGTGCCAGCAGCCCAAGGGTTTCTTGGGACGCCTACGAGCAGTACTTC.

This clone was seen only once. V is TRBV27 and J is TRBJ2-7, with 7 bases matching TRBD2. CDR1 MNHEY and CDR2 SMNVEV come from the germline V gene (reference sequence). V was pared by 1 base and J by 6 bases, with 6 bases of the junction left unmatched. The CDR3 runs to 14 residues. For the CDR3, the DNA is TGTGCCAGCAGTTTATGGGGGAGGGCCCCCGAGCAGTACTTC. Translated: CASSLWGRAPEQYF.

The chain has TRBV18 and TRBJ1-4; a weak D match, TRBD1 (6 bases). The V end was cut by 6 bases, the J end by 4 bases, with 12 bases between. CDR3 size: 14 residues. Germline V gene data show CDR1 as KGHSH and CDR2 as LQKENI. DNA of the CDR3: TGTGCCAGCTCGCCGCAGGGGTATAATGAAAAACTGTTTTTT. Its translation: CASSPQGYNEKLFF.

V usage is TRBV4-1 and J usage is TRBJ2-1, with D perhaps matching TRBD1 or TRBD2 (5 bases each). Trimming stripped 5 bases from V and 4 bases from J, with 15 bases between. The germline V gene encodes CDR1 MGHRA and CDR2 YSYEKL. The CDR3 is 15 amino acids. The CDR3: CASSYRDLTYNEQFF. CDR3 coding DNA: TGCGCCAGCAGCTATCGGGACCTAACTTACAATGAGCAGTTCTTC.

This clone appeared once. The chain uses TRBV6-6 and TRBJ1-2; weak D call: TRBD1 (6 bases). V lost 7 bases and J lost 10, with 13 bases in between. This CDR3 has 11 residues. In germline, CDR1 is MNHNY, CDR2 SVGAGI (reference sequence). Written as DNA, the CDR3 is TGTGCCAGCATTGGTGGGGGGCCCTACACCTTC. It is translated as CASIGGGPYTF.

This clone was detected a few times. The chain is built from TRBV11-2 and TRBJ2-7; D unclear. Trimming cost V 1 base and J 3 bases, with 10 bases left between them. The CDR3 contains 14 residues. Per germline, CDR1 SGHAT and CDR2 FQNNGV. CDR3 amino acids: CASSLGSGFYEQYF. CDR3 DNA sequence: TGTGCCAGCAGCTTAGGATCTGGGTTCTACGAGCAGTACTTC.

The CDR3 spells CASSWGTGTYEQYF. DNA of the CDR3: TGTGCCAGCAGCTGGGGGACTGGGACCTACGAGCAGTACTTC. This sequence joins TRBV5-4 and TRBJ2-7; TRBD2 might be the D (6 bases). CDR1 SGHNT and CDR2 YYREEE come from the germline V gene (reference sequence). The CDR3 consists of 14 residues. V was trimmed by 3 bases and J by 2 bases, leaving 12 bases between them.

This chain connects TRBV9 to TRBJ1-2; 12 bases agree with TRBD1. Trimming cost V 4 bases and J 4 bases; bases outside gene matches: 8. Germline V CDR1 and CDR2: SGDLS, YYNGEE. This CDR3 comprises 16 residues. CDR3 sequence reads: CASSPGTGGESYGYTF. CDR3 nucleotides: TGTGCCAGCAGCCCAGGGACAGGGGGCGAGTCCTATGGCTACACCTTC.

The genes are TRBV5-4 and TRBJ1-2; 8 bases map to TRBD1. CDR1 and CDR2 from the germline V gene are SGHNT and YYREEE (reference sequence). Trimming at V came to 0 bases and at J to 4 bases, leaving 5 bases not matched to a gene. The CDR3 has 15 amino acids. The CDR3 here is CASSLVQGAIYGYTF. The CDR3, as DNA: TGTGCCAGCAGCTTGGTCCAGGGGGCCATCTATGGCTACACCTTC.

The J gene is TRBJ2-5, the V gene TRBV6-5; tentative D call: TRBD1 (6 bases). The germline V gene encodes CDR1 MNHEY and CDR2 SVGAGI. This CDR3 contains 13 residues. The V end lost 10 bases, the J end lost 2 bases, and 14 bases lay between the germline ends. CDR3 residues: CATTPGAQETQYF. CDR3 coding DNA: TGTGCCACCACGCCAGGGGCACAAGAGACCCAGTACTTC.

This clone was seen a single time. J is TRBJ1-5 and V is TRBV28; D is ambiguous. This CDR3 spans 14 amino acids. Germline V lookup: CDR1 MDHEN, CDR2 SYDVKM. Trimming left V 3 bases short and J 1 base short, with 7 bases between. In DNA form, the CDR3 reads TGTGCCAGCAGTTTTATTCAGAGCAATCAGCCCCAGCATTTT. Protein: CASSFIQSNQPQHF.

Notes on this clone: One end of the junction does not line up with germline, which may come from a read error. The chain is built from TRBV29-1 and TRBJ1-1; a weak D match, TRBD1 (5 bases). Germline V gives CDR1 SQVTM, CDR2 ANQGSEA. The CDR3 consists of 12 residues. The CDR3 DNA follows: TGCAGCGTTGAAGGGACAAACATTGAAGCTTTCTTT. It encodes CSVEGTNIEAFF.

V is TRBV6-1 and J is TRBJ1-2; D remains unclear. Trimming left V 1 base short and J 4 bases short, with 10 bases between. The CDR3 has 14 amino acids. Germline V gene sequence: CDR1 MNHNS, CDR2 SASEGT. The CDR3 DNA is TGTGCCAGCAGTGAAGGCTGGGATTCCTATGGCTACACCTTC. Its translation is CASSEGWDSYGYTF.

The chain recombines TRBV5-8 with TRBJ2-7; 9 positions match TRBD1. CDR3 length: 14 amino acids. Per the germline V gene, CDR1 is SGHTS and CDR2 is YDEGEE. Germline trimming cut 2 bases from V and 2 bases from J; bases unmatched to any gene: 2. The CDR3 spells CASSFGTGTYEQYF. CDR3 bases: TGTGCCAGCAGCTTCGGGACAGGGACCTACGAGCAGTACTTC.

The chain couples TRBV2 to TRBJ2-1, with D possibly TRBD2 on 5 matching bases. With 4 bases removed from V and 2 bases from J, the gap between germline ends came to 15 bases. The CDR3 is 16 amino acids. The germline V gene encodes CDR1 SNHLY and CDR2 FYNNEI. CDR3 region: CASSGNDLRAYNEQFF. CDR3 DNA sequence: TGTGCCAGCAGTGGGAACGACCTGAGGGCCTACAATGAGCAGTTCTTC.

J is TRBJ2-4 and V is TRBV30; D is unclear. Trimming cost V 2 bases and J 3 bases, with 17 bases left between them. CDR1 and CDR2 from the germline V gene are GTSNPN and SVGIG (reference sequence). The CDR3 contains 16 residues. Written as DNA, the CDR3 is TGTGCCTGGAGTATCCCGTCACTTCTAAACAAAAACATTCAGTACTTC. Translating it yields CAWSIPSLLNKNIQYF. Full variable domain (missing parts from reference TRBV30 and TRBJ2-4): SQTIHQWPATLVQPVGSPLSLECTVEGTSNPNLYWYRQAAGRGLQLLFYSVGIGQISSEVPQNLSASRPQDRQFILSSKKLLLSDSGFYLCAWSIPSLLNKNIQYFGAGTRLSVL.

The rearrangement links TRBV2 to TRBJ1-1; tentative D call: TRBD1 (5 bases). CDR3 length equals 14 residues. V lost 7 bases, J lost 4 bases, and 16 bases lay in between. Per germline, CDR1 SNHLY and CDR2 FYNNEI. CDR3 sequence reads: CASNLGPGGTEAFF. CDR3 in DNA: TGTGCCAGCAATCTGGGGCCTGGGGGCACTGAAGCTTTCTTT.

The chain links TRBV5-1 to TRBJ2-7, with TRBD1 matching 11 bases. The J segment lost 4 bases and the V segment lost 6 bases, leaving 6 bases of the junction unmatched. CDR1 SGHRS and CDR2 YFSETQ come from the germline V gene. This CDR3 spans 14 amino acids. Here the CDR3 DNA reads TGCGCCAGCAATCCCGGGACAGGGGGATACGAGCAGTACTTC. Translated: CASNPGTGGYEQYF.

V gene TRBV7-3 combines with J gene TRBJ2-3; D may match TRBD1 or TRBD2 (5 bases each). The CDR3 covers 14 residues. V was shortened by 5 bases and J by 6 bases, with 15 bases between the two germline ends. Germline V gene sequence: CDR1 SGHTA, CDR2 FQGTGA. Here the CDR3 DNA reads TGTGCCAGCAGCCTCGGGACCACAGGCGATACGCAGTATTTT. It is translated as CASSLGTTGDTQYF.

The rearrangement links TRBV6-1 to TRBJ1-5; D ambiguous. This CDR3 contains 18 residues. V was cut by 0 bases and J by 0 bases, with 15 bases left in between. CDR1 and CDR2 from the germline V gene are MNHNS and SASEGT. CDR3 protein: CASSEAVPGSHSNQPQHF. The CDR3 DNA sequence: TGTGCCAGCAGTGAAGCGGTGCCCGGAAGTCATAGCAATCAGCCCCAGCATTTT.

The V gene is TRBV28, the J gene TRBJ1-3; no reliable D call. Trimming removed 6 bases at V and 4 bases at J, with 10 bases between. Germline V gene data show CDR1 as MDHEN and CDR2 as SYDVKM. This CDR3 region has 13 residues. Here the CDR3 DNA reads TGTGCCAGCAGCCTGCCCCCGGGAAACACCATATATTTT. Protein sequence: CASSLPPGNTIYF.